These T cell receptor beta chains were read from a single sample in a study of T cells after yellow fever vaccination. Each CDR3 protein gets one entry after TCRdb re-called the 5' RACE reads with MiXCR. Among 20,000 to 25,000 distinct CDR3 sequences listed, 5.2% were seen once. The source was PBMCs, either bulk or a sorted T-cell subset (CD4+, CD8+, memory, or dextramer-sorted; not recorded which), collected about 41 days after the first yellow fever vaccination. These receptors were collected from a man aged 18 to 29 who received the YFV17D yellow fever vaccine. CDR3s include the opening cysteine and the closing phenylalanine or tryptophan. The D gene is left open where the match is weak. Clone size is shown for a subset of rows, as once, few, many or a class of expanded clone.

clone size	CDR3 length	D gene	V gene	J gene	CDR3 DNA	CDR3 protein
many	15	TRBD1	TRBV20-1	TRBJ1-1	TGCAGTGCTAATGACAGGGGGGGCTCCAACACTGAAGCTTTCTTT	CSANDRGGSNTEAFF
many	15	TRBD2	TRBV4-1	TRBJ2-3	TGCGCCAGCAGCCAGGGAGCGGGGTATACAGATACGCAGTATTTT	CASSQGAGYTDTQYF
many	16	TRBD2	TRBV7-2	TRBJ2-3	TGTGCCAGCAGCCTAAGACTAGCGGGGCCCACAGATACGCAGTATTTT	CASSLRLAGPTDTQYF
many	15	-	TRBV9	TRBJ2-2	TGTGCCAGCACTTCCGGGTGGGGACACACCGGGGAGCTGTTTTTT	CASTSGWGHTGELFF
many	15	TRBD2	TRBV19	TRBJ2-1	TGTGCCAGTAGTAAGACTAGCGGCTCCTACAATGAGCAGTTCTTC	CASSKTSGSYNEQFF
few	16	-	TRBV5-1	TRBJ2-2	TGCGCCAGCAGCCTTAAGGTGGGAGCTACGACCGGGGAGCTGTTTTTT	CASSLKVGATTGELFF
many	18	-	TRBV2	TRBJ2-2	TGTGCCAGCAGTGAAGCGCTTTTGATAGTAAGAGGCACCGGGGAGCTGTTTTTT	CASSEALLIVRGTGELFF
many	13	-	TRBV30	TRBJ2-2	TGTGCCTGGGCCCGACTAGACGCCGGGGAGCTGTTTTTT	CAWARLDAGELFF
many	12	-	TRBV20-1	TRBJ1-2	TGCAGAGCGGAGGGGGAAGACTATGGCTACACCTTC	CRAEGEDYGYTF
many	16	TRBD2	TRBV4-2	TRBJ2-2	TGTGCCAGCAGTCCAAGCGGGGGGGCCTTCACCGGGGAGCTGTTTTTT	CASSPSGGAFTGELFF
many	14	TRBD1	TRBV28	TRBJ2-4	TGTGCCAGCTGGGACAGGGACGTTTCGGACATTCAGTACTTC	CASWDRDVSDIQYF
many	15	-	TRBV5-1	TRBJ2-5	TGCGCCAGCAGCTTTGGTACAGGGTTGGGGGAGACCCAGTACTTC	CASSFGTGLGETQYF
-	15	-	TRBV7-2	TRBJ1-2	TGTGCCAGCAGAAAATTTTCGGAGATAATCTATGGCTACACCTTC	CASRKFSEIIYGYTF
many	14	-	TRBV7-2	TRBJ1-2	TGTGCCAGCAGCAAAGCGGGACATTATGGTGGCTACACCTTC	CASSKAGHYGGYTF
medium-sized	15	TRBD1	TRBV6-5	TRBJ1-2	TGTGCCAGCAGTTACCCCGCGACAGGGGATGGGGGCTACACCTTC	CASSYPATGDGGYTF
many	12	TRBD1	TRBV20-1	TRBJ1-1	TGCAGTGCTGGGGACAGTTCTTCTGAAGCTTTCTTT	CSAGDSSSEAFF
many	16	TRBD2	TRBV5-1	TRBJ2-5	TGCGCCAGCAGTGGTAGGGCTAGCGGGAACCAAGAGACCCAGTACTTC	CASSGRASGNQETQYF
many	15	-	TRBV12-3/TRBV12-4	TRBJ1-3	TGTGCCAGCAGACTACAGGTGATCTCTGGAAACACCATATATTTT	CASRLQVISGNTIYF
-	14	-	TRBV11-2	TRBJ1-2	TGTGCCAGCAGCTTAGAAAGGACAGCGTATGGCTACACCTTC	CASSLERTAYGYTF
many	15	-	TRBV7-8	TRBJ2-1	TGTGCCAGCAGCTTAGATCGGGGGCCCTACAATGAGCAGTTCTTC	CASSLDRGPYNEQFF
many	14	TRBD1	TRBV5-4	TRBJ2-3	TGTGCCAGCAGCTTACAGGGGAGCACAGATACGCAGTATTTT	CASSLQGSTDTQYF
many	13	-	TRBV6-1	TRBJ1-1	TGTGCCAGCAGTGAACGTGAGAACACTGAAGCTTTCTTT	CASSERENTEAFF
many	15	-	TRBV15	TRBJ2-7	TGTGCCACCAGCACGGGCGGGGAAGGGCTAAGCGAGCAGTACTTC	CATSTGGEGLSEQYF
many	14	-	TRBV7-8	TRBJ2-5	TGTGCCAGCAGCTTAACGACTAGTCAAGAGACCCAGTACTTC	CASSLTTSQETQYF
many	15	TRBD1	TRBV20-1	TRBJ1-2	TGCAGTGCTACCCGCACGGTGGACAGGGGCTATGGCTACACCTTC	CSATRTVDRGYGYTF
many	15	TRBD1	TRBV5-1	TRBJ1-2	TGCGCCAGCAGCTTGGGACAGGGGCGGCACTATGGCTACACCTTC	CASSLGQGRHYGYTF
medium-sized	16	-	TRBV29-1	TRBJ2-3	TGCAGCGTTGAAGCGGGGGCAGGAACCCGCACAGATACGCAGTATTTT	CSVEAGAGTRTDTQYF
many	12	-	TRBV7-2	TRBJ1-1	TGTGCCAGCAGCTGGGACACGTCTGAAGCTTTCTTT	CASSWDTSEAFF
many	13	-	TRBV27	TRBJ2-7	TGTGCCAGCAGTTCCGCCCAGGGGAACGAGCAGTACTTC	CASSSAQGNEQYF
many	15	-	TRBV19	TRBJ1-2	TGTGCCAGTAGTACAAGGACAGAGAGGAGCTATGGCTACACCTTC	CASSTRTERSYGYTF
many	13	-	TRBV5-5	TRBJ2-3	TGTGCCTCTTGTGGTTTCGGCACAGATACGCAGTATTTT	CASCGFGTDTQYF
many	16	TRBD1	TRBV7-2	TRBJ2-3	TGTGCCAGCAGCCTCCCGAGCAGGGGGAGCACAGATACGCAGTATTTT	CASSLPSRGSTDTQYF
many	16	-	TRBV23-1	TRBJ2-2	TGCGCCAGCAGTCAAATCGAGGGAGATGACACCGGGGAGCTGTTTTTT	CASSQIEGDDTGELFF
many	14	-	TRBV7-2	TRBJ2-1	TGTGCCAGCAGCCCAGACCGCTCCTACAATGAGCAGTTCTTC	CASSPDRSYNEQFF
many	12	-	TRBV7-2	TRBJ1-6	TGTGCCAGCAGCTTAGGATTCCAAGACCTCCACTTT	CASSLGFQDLHF
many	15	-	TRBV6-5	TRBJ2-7	TGTGCCAGCAGTTACTCTAGTCAGGGACCCTACGAGCAGTACTTC	CASSYSSQGPYEQYF
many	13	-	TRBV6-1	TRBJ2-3	TGTGCCAGCAGGCGAACAGGGTTGGATACGCAGTATTTT	CASRRTGLDTQYF
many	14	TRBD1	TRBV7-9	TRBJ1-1	TGTGCCAGCAGCTTTTGGGACAGAAACACTGAAGCTTTCTTT	CASSFWDRNTEAFF
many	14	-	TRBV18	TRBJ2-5	TGTGCCAGCTCACATCAGGGAATGCAAGAGACCCAGTACTTC	CASSHQGMQETQYF
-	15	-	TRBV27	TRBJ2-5	TGTGCCAGCAGTTGGTCCCAAGGGGGGCGAGAGACCCAGTACTTC	CASSWSQGGRETQYF
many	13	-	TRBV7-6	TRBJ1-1	TGTGCCAGCAGCTACAGGGAAGGGACTGAAGCTTTCTTT	CASSYREGTEAFF
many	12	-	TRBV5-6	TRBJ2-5	TGTGCCAGCAGCTTGGCAGACTCGACCCAGTACTTC	CASSLADSTQYF
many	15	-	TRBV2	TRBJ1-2	TGTGCCAGCAGTCGACAGCTAGCTCGGCCTTATGGCTACACCTTC	CASSRQLARPYGYTF